Here is one T cell receptor beta chain with its context. Its antigen is not known. The PCR had 60 Vbeta and 13 Jbeta primers. Some clones are missing from TCRdb's copy, which holds only in-frame ones; the method was immunoSEQ multiplex PCR. This sample contains under 120,000 clones. The data derive from a study of cytomegalovirus exposure and HLA in healthy donors. Looking at the study overall: HLA-typed donors contributed approximately 86 million unique TCRs, which were held in an early data release.

Overall study findings and caveats: Later genetic work tied a missense DCLRE1C variant to beta-chain V and J trimming. Near-uniform donor sequencing depth was presumed by presence/absence analyses.

Germline CDR1 is MNHNS and CDR2 is SASEGT. The CDR3 is made up of 17 amino acids. Unmatched junction bases numbered 9, after V lost 4 bases and J lost 2 bases. What was sequenced was PBMCs. This TCR came from a man between 45 and 60 years old in good health and CMV-seronegative. The gene calls are TRBV6-1 and TRBJ2-3; 10 bases align to TRBD2. The CDR3 nucleotides read TGTGCCAGCAGTGCGCACGGACTAGCGGTCCTCACAGATACGCAGTATTTT. It translates to CASSAHGLAVLTDTQYF.